The source of this TCR beta chain is a study of T cells after posttransplantation cyclophosphamide. A marrow graft followed busulfan-fludarabine conditioning, with cyclophosphamide on days +3 and +4. Using immunoSEQ multiplex PCR, the repertoire was profiled, and TCRdb retains in-frame clones only, with some absent. The table lists more than 4,000 clones, approximately 80% of them singletons. This CDR3 has 13 residues. Trimming pared 5 bases from V and 1 base from J, leaving 9 bases between. The germline V gene encodes CDR1 SNHLY and CDR2 FYNNEI. This specimen consisted of PBMCs, obtained roughly 28 days after a stem cell transplant with posttransplant cyclophosphamide. This receptor was taken from a male patient in his forties or fifties who received an allogeneic stem cell transplant from an unrelated donor, was CMV-positive, and had acute GVHD only. The graft donor may be the source of some T cells. V usage is TRBV2 and J usage is TRBJ2-7, with TRBD1 as a possible D gene (5 bases). The CDR3 protein is CASSQDTSYEQYF. The DNA for the CDR3 is TGTGCCAGCAGTCAGGACACTTCCTACGAGCAGTACTTC.